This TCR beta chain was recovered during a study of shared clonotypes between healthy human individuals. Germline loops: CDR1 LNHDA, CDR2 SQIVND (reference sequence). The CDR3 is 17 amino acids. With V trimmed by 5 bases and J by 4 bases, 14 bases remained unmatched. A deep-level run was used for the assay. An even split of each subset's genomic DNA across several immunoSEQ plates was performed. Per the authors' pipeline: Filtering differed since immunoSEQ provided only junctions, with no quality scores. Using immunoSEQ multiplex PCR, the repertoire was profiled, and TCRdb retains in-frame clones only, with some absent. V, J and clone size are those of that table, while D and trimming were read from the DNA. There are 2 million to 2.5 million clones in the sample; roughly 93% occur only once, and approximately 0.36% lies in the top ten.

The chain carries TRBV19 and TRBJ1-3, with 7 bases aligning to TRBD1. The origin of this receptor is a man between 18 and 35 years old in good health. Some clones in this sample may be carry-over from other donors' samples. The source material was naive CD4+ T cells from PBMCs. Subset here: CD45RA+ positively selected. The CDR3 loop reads CASSSIRQGRSGNTIYF. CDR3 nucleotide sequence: TGTGCCAGTAGTTCCATCCGACAGGGACGGTCGGGAAACACCATATATTTT. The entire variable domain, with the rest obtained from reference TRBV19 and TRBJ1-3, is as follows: DGGITQSPKYLFRKEGQNVTLSCEQNLNHDAMYWYRQDPGQGLRLIYYSQIVNDFQKGDIAEGYSVSREKKESFPLTVTSAQKNPTAFYLCASSSIRQGRSGNTIYFGEGSWLTVV.